This passage covers 22 T cell receptor beta chains from one sample sequenced in a study of cytomegalovirus exposure and HLA in healthy donors (TCRdb year 2017). The library was built by means of the immunoSEQ multiplex PCR assay. A mixture of 60 forward primers for TCR Vbeta segments and 13 reverse primers for TCR Jbeta segments was used in the multiplex PCR. Entries here come from immuneACCESS through TCRdb and include only in-frame sequences with V and J called. Some clones fail to appear in such tables; in the studies checked, an unresolved V gene covers under half of the shortfall, and the cause of the remainder is unknown. Here the sample has around 110,000 clones; about 76% occur a single time. The ten most abundant clones make up under 7.5% of the sample. Sequences were obtained from PBMCs. The receptors shown here come from a woman aged 45-65 years in good health and CMV-seropositive.

The chain joins TRBV13 to TRBJ1-2, with a tentative D call TRBD1 (6 bases). Germline lookup yields CDR1 PRHDT and CDR2 FYEKMQ (reference sequence). Trimming pared 4 bases from V and 4 bases from J, leaving 13 bases between. CDR3 length equals 14 residues. CDR3 coding DNA: TGTGCCAGCAGCTATCAGGGGAAAGGCTATGGCTACACCTTC. Its protein product is CASSYQGKGYGYTF.

V gene TRBV28 combines with J gene TRBJ1-1, with 9 bases identical to TRBD1. Looked up from germline, CDR1 is MDHEN and CDR2 is SYDVKM. The J segment lost 2 bases and the V segment lost 4 bases, leaving 5 bases of the junction unmatched. This CDR3 has 15 amino acids. Written as DNA, the CDR3 is TGTGCCAGCAGTTCCCCACAGGGGGCCAACACTGAAGCTTTCTTT. Protein product: CASSSPQGANTEAFF.

The chain employs TRBV9 and TRBJ2-1, with TRBD2 identical over 11 bases. V lost 2 bases to trimming and J lost 5 bases; unmatched junction nucleotides: 3. The germline CDR1 and CDR2 sequences are SGDLS and YYNGEE. The CDR3 has 15 amino acids. This CDR3 is CASSVLAGGHNEQFF. In nucleotides, the CDR3 is TGTGCCAGCAGCGTCCTAGCGGGGGGCCACAATGAGCAGTTCTTC.

The chain carries TRBV12-5 and TRBJ2-7; D gene ambiguous. Trimming took off 2 bases at V and 2 bases at J, with 13 bases between the two ends. The CDR3 extends over 15 amino acids. CDR1 and CDR2 (germline): LGHNT, FRNRAP. The CDR3 nucleotides are TGTGCTAGTGGTTTGCTTTCTCATCTAACCTACGAGCAGTACTTC. Translated: CASGLLSHLTYEQYF.

This clone was counted a few times. The J gene is TRBJ1-1, the V gene TRBV11-2; 11 bases are a match to TRBD1. The V gene's germline CDR1 is SGHAT and CDR2 FQNNGV. V dropped 8 bases and J dropped 1; count of bases not matched to a gene: 3. The length of the CDR3 is 14 residues. This CDR3 is CASGDRGTNTEAFF. The CDR3 bases are TGTGCCAGCGGGGACAGGGGGACGAACACTGAAGCTTTCTTT. The full variable domain, completed using reference TRBV11-2 and TRBJ1-1, is EAGVAQSPRYKIIEKRQSVAFWCNPISGHATLYWYQQILGQGPKLLIQFQNNGVVDDSQLPKDRFSAERLKGVDSTLKIQPAKLEDSAVYLCASGDRGTNTEAFFGQGTRLTVV.

This chain joins TRBV10-1 and TRBJ2-2, with TRBD1 matching 9 bases. V shed 7 bases, J shed 4 bases, and the junction held 4 bases outside the gene matches. Per the germline V gene, CDR1 is WNHNN and CDR2 is SYGVQD (reference sequence). This CDR3 is built from 14 residues. CDR3 nucleotide sequence: TGCGCCAGCAATCGACAGGGGGGCACCGGGGAGCTGTTTTTT. This gives the protein CASNRQGGTGELFF.

This clone was found a few times. This chain connects TRBV30 to TRBJ1-1; TRBD1 might be the D (5 bases). The CDR3 spans 14 residues. From germline, CDR1 is GTSNPN and CDR2 SVGIG (reference sequence). Trimming pared 2 bases from V and 6 bases from J, leaving 16 bases between. The CDR3 coding sequence is TGTGCCTGGAGTTCTCTAGGATCGGGGGCTGAAGCTTTCTTT. Its translation: CAWSSLGSGAEAFF. The whole variable domain, remainder taken from reference TRBV30 and TRBJ1-1, is SQTIHQWPATLVQPVGSPLSLECTVEGTSNPNLYWYRQAAGRGLQLLFYSVGIGQISSEVPQNLSASRPQDRQFILSSKKLLLSDSGFYLCAWSSLGSGAEAFFGQGTRLTVV.

This clone is classed as medium-sized. This rearrangement joins TRBV28 to TRBJ1-3; TRBD1 agrees at 10 bases. V shed 2 bases and J 5 bases; nucleotides not matched to a gene: 6. Germline CDR1 and CDR2: MDHEN and SYDVKM. The CDR3 has 16 residues. CDR3 region: CASSLEGQGNRNTIYF. DNA for the CDR3: TGTGCCAGCAGTTTAGAGGGACAGGGGAATCGAAACACCATATATTTT.

The rearrangement links TRBV7-8 to TRBJ2-5; D gene ambiguous. The DNA end is a closer match to TRBJ2-7, so the J assignment may be wrong. The germline CDR1 and CDR2 sequences are SGHVS and FQNEAQ. The CDR3 runs to 16 residues. The CDR3 sequence: CASSSPGIPRNYEQYF. In DNA, the CDR3 is TGTGCCAGCAGCTCTCCTGGTATTCCTCGGAACTACGAGCAGTACTTC.

J is TRBJ2-7 and V is TRBV28; TRBD2 matches 15 bases. The CDR3 is made up of 18 amino acids. Germline V gene lookup returns CDR1 MDHEN and CDR2 SYDVKM. V was clipped by 7 bases and J by 5 bases; unmatched bases: 15. The CDR3 reads CASTPLRGLAGGRNEQYF. The CDR3 DNA sequence: TGTGCCAGCACTCCCCTCAGGGGACTAGCGGGGGGAAGGAACGAGCAGTACTTC.

The rearrangement uses TRBV30 and TRBJ2-3; 7 positions match TRBD1. V gave up 3 bases and J gave up 5 bases; unmatched junction bases: 8. In germline, CDR1 is GTSNPN, CDR2 SVGIG (reference sequence). The CDR3 has 14 amino acids. The CDR3 here is CAWRPTGEGDTQYF. The CDR3 DNA follows: TGTGCCTGGAGGCCAACAGGGGAAGGAGATACGCAGTATTTT.

This rearrangement joins TRBV5-1 to TRBJ1-5; tentative D call: TRBD1 (6 bases). Trimming took off 5 bases at V and 5 bases at J, with 14 bases between the two ends. Germline CDR1 SGHRS, CDR2 YFSETQ. This CDR3 has 14 amino acids. The CDR3 sequence: CASRPGQTDQPQHF. DNA of the CDR3: TGCGCCAGCAGGCCCGGACAGACCGATCAGCCCCAGCATTTT.

CDR3 residues: CASSEGRGVNGELFF. The CDR3 nucleotides read TGTGCCAGCAGTGAGGGGAGGGGGGTCAACGGGGAGCTGTTTTTT. The rearrangement joins TRBV2 to TRBJ2-2; D is possibly TRBD2 (7 bases). Germline CDR1 is SNHLY and CDR2 is FYNNEI. V was trimmed by 3 bases and J by 7 bases, leaving 15 bases between them. The CDR3 covers 15 residues.

The genes are TRBV13 and TRBJ2-7; 8 nucleotides agree with TRBD2. Germline CDR1 and CDR2: PRHDT and FYEKMQ (reference sequence). This CDR3 has 12 amino acids. The trim removed 3 bases at V and 6 bases at J, leaving 1 base unmatched. The CDR3 sequence: CASSLSGGEQYF. The CDR3 DNA reads TGTGCCAGCAGCTTGAGCGGGGGCGAGCAGTACTTC.

This clone was recorded once. This chain uses TRBV30 with TRBJ1-1; TRBD1 aligns across 11 bases. Germline assignment: CDR1 GTSNPN and CDR2 SVGIG (reference sequence). This CDR3 region has 12 residues. The V and J ends lost 6 bases and 5 bases, in that order; junction bases with no gene match: 2. The CDR3 sequence is CACGQGATEAFF. The CDR3 nucleotides are TGTGCCTGTGGACAGGGGGCGACTGAAGCTTTCTTT.

The chain has TRBV19 and TRBJ1-2, with TRBD1 identical over 8 bases. The CDR3 contains 16 residues. Germline V gene lookup returns CDR1 LNHDA and CDR2 SQIVND (reference sequence). J was trimmed by 4 bases and V by 5 bases; bases with no gene match: 12. CDR3 residues: CASSSRSGTGVYGYTF. The CDR3 bases are TGTGCCAGTAGTTCAAGATCCGGGACAGGCGTCTATGGCTACACCTTC. Combining the CDR3 with reference TRBV19 and TRBJ1-2 gives the whole variable domain DGGITQSPKYLFRKEGQNVTLSCEQNLNHDAMYWYRQDPGQGLRLIYYSQIVNDFQKGDIAEGYSVSREKKESFPLTVTSAQKNPTAFYLCASSSRSGTGVYGYTFGSGTRLTVV.

To note about this clone: Relative to the germline gene, one junction end is altered; a read error may explain this. This chain joins TRBV7-9 and TRBJ1-1; tentatively, D is TRBD1 (5 bases). The germline V gene encodes CDR1 SEHNR and CDR2 FQNEAQ (reference sequence). The CDR3 runs 18 residues. The CDR3 protein is CSSSLAPTHTTGNTEAFF. CDR3 DNA sequence: TGTTCCAGCAGCTTAGCACCCACGCATACTACAGGGAACACTGAAGCTTTCTTT.

The chain combines TRBV4-2 with TRBJ1-6; the D is unclear. Trimming removed 1 base from V and 4 bases from J, with 8 bases in between. CDR1 and CDR2 from the germline V gene are LGHNA and YNFKEQ. This CDR3 is 15 amino acids long. The CDR3, as DNA: TGTGCCAGCAGCCAAGGAGCGGATTATAATTCACCCCTCCACTTT. This codes for CASSQGADYNSPLHF.

V is TRBV10-3 and J is TRBJ1-1; 8 bases are shared with TRBD1. CDR1 is ENHRY and CDR2 is SYGVKD in the germline V gene. The J segment lost 7 bases and the V segment lost 4 bases, leaving 5 bases of the junction unmatched. This CDR3 contains 13 residues. The CDR3: CAISGFGQGEAFF. The CDR3 DNA sequence: TGTGCCATCAGTGGGTTTGGACAGGGTGAAGCTTTCTTT.

As to this clone: Germline is not matched at one junction end, which may reflect a read error. J is TRBJ2-2 and V is TRBV6-1; 9 bases are shared with TRBD1. Per germline, CDR1 MNHNS and CDR2 SASEGT. The CDR3 extends over 15 amino acids. The CDR3 protein is CASTPTGGAAGELSF. Written as DNA, the CDR3 is TGTGCCAGCACCCCTACAGGGGGCGCCGCCGGGGAGCTGTCTTTT.

The chain carries TRBV19 and TRBJ1-1, with D unclear. The V gene's germline CDR1 is LNHDA and CDR2 SQIVND (reference sequence). This CDR3 has 14 amino acids. V lost 6 bases, J lost 4 bases, and 15 bases lay in between. The CDR3 loop reads CASSAVSQATEAFF. The CDR3 nucleotides are TGTGCCAGTAGCGCAGTGAGCCAGGCCACTGAAGCTTTCTTT. Full variable domain (remainder filled in from reference TRBV19 and TRBJ1-1): DGGITQSPKYLFRKEGQNVTLSCEQNLNHDAMYWYRQDPGQGLRLIYYSQIVNDFQKGDIAEGYSVSREKKESFPLTVTSAQKNPTAFYLCASSAVSQATEAFFGQGTRLTVV.

The chain couples TRBV7-2 to TRBJ2-7, with D possibly being TRBD2 (6 bases). The germline CDR1 and CDR2 sequences are SGHTA and FQGNSA. The CDR3 has 14 residues. The V gene lost 3 bases and the J gene lost 0 bases, with 9 bases spanning the gap. The CDR3 DNA reads TGTGCCAGCAGCTTCTCCGGGAGCTCCTACGAGCAGTACTTC. Protein product: CASSFSGSSYEQYF.